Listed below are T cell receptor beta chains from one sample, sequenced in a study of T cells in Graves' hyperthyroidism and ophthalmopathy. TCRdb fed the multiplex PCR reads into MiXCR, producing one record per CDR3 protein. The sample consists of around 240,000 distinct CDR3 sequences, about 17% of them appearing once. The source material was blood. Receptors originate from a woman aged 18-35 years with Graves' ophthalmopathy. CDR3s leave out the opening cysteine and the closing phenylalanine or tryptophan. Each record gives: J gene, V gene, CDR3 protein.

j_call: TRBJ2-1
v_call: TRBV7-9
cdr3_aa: ASSPTSGGNEQF

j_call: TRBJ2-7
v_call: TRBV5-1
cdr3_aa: ASSFNREHEQY

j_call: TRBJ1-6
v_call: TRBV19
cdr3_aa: ASSTDRGGSPPH

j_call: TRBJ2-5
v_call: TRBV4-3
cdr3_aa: ASSQAASGELQETQY

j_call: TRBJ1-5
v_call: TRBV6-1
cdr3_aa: ASGPLSPGQPQH

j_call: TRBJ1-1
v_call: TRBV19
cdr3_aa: ASKPVRGLNTEAF

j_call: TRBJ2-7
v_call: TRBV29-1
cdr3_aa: SVIISGRNEQY

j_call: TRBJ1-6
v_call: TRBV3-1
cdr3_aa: ASSQIRDRVNSPLH

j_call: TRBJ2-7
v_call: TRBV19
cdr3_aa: ASSLEGLALYEQY

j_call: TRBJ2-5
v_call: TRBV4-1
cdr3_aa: ASSQALGGGETQY

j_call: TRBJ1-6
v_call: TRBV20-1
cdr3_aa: SASLDREHSPLH

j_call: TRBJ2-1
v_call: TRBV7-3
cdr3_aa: ASSGTSGGGLF

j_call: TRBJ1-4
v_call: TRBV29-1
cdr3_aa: SVEEEGGKLF

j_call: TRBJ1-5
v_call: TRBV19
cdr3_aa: ASSIQGEQPQH

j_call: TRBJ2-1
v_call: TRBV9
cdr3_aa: ASSGGLAGASYNEQF

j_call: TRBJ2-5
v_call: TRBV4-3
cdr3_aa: ASSQDLAGWQETQY

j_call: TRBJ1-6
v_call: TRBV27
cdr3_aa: ASRGTSSSPLH

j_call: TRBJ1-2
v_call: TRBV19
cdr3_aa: ASSMGQGYGYT

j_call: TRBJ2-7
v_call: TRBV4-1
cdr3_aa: ASSLRLAGSYEQY

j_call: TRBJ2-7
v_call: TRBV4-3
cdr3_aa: ASSQAPPGEREGREQY

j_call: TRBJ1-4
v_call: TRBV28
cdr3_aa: ASSLLGRANEKLF

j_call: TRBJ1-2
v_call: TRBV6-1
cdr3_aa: ASSLRKSTGTGGYGYT

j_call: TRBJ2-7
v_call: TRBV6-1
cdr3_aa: ASSFSGTGSYEQY

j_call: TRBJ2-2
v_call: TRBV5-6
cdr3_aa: ASSLLHSGRGRTGELF

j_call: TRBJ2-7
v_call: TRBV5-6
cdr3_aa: ASSPAANKGSYEQY

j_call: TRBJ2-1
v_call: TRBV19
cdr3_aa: ASSIERTGGNHEQF

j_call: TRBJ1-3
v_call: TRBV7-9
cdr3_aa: ASSSRTGMSSGNTIY

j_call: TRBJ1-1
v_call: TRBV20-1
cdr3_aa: SARAGDRGVMNTEAF

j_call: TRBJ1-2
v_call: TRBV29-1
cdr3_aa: SVGGDEVYGYT

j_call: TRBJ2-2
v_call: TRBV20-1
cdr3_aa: SAPDRAGAGELF

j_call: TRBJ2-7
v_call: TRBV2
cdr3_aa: ATKGGSYEQY

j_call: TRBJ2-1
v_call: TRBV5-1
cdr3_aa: ASRVIAGVHNEQF

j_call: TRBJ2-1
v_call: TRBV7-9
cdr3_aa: ASSSRDWSYNEQF

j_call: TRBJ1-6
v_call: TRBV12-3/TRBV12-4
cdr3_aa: ASSQDMAYNSPLH

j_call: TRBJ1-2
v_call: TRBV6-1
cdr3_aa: ASSESFWQVSVGYT

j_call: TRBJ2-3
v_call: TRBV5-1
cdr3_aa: ASSPRLTSGGPDTQY

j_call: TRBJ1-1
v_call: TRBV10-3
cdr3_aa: AISERAQQGWNTEAF

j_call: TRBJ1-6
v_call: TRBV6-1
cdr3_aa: ASSLDSATNSPLH

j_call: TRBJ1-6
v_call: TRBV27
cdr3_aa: ASSWAGGYSPLH

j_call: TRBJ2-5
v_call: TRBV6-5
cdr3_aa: ASSYLETQY

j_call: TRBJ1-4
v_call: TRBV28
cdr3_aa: ASRKQGANEKLF

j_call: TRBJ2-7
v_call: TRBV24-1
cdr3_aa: ATSDSPSGGRIEQY